This TCR beta chain was sequenced for a study of blood T cell repertoires in COVID-19 (dated by TCRdb to the early 2020s). Background on the whole study: The collaborator samples originated in the United States, Italy and Spain and spanned the acute and convalescent phases of COVID-19. A de-identified subject ID, COVID-19 status, age in years and sex were almost always included in the sample metadata. Where HLA class I and class II types were available, the types were taken from metadata supplied by the sample provider, not from assay-based typing. The material from the prospective study consisted of cDNA or gDNA derived from T cells, B-cell-depleted T cells, or PBMCs. The dataset comprised deeply sampled blood TCRbeta repertoires from subjects exposed to, actively infected with, or recovered from COVID-19. Samples were obtained from the ongoing ImmuneRACE study (first 160 participants) and from over a thousand subjects provided by 6 global collaborators. The repertoires were released in a freely available public database intended as a resource for research on the immune response to SARS-CoV-2.

Whole blood was collected in K2EDTA tubes by collaborating institutions according to the institutions' own protocols. For TCRbeta analysis, collaborator samples were shipped as frozen whole blood, as isolated PBMCs, or as DNA extracted from either sample type. Broader findings and caveats from the paper: The amount of clinical and demographic metadata varied by source and participant and was provided uncurated.

The immunoSEQ Assay, a bias-controlled multiplex PCR, was used to amplify TCRbeta CDR3 regions from genomic DNA. In the paper's pipeline: Within the assay, amplification of reference gene primers was used to estimate how many nucleated cells each sample contained. Sequence reads were collapsed and filtered to measure the absolute abundance of every unique TCRbeta CDR3 rearrangement. For each sample, productive Simpson clonality was calculated by taking the square root of Simpson's diversity index across productive rearrangements. Sourced from immuneACCESS, this table was stored by TCRdb with only in-frame sequences that have V and J called. A share of the clones is absent; for the studies checked, an unresolved V gene accounts for under half, and the remainder has no known explanation. Clone size and V and J calls were adopted from that table, with D and trimming inferred from the DNA. Here the sample has around 40,000 clones; over 70% occur a single time. The ten largest make up around a third of the sample.

Including the terminal cysteine and phenylalanine, the CDR3 comprises 14 residues. Just the 42-base CDR3 DNA is kept, in frame starting at base 1. V sheds 0 bases and J sheds 6 bases, leaving 11 bases between their ends. CDR1 MNHEY and CDR2 SVGAGI are derived from the germline V gene. In the case of this clone: There is no known antigen for this receptor. Base qualities are not recorded, but no much larger clone differs from it by a single base.

The V and J segments used are TRBV6-5 and TRBJ1-2; no D gene can be assigned with confidence. This clonotype was obtained from a woman of 80 years or more with acute or convalescent COVID-19. Sequencing input: peripheral blood. The nucleotides are TGTGCCAGCAGTTACTCGACCGGGGAAAATGGCTACACCTTC. Its amino acids are CASSYSTGENGYTF.